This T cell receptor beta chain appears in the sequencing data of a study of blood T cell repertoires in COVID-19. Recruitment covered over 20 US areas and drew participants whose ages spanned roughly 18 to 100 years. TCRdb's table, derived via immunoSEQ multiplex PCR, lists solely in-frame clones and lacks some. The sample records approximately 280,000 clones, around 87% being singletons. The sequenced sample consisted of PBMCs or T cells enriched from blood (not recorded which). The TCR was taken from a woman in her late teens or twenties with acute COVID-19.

The CDR3 sequence: CASSYSPPGGAETQYF. The CDR3 nucleotides read TGTGCCAGCAGTTACTCCCCACCAGGCGGGGCAGAGACCCAGTACTTC. The chain has TRBV6-5 and TRBJ2-5, with D possibly matching TRBD2 (6 bases). The CDR3 is 16 residues long. Germline V CDR1 and CDR2: MNHEY, SVGAGI. Trimming took 0 bases from V and 4 from J, leaving 15 bases between them.